The 10 T cell receptor beta chains below were found in one sample sequenced in a study of post-analysis software for immune sequencing data. Notes on the study in general: Controls had lower frequencies than patients of four or five TRBV segments, which included TRBV5-6, TRBV5-1 and TRBV20-1.

Carried by the TCR beta cDNA libraries were unique molecular identifiers. TCRdb used MiXCR to reprocess the PCR reads, holding one entry per CDR3 protein. The sample lists roughly 870,000 distinct CDR3 sequences; 53% were seen once. For these receptors, no antigen is known. The sequenced sample was blood. These receptors were collected from a girl between 10 and 17 years old with multiple sclerosis.

V and J are TRBV12-3 or TRBV12-4 and TRBJ1-1, with D perhaps TRBD1 (5 bases). The length of the CDR3 is 12 residues. The germline V and J ends were trimmed by 2 bases and 5 bases, with 6 bases remaining between them. The CDR3 here is CASSLWGTEAFF. In DNA, the CDR3 is TGTGCCAGCAGTTTATGGGGGACTGAAGCTTTCTTT.

This CDR3 reads CASSYKFSYNEQFF. As DNA, the CDR3 is TGTGCCAGCAGTTACAAGTTCTCCTACAATGAGCAGTTCTTC. V gene TRBV6-5 combines with J gene TRBJ2-1; D not certain. The germline V gene encodes CDR1 MNHEY and CDR2 SVGAGI. This CDR3 comprises 14 residues. V lost 2 bases and J lost 0, with 5 bases in between.

The chain uses TRBV2 and TRBJ2-7; D gene uncertain. The V end lost 2 bases, the J end lost 3 bases, and 11 bases lay between the germline ends. This CDR3 has 14 residues. CDR1 and CDR2 from the germline V gene are SNHLY and FYNNEI. CDR3 residues: CASSEFGSYYEQYF. The CDR3 DNA follows: TGTGCCAGCAGTGAATTCGGCTCGTACTACGAGCAGTACTTC.

This chain connects TRBV20-1 to TRBJ2-3, with 7 bases lining up with TRBD2. The CDR3 is 16 residues long. Germline V gene lookup returns CDR1 DFQATT and CDR2 SNEGSKA (reference sequence). The J segment lost 4 bases and the V segment lost 0 bases, leaving 10 bases of the junction unmatched. CDR3 nucleotides: TGCAGTGCTAGAGATCTAATATGGGGGAGGGCAGATACGCAGTATTTT. As protein: CSARDLIWGRADTQYF.

This chain connects TRBV7-2 to TRBJ2-1; TRBD2 is a possible D gene (5 bases). Germline CDR1 SGHTA, CDR2 FQGNSA. Between the trimmed V and J ends, which lost 3 bases and 6 bases, there was a span of 15 bases. The CDR3 is made up of 15 amino acids. For the CDR3, the DNA is TGTGCCAGCAGCTTGGCCCTCGGGGTAGGCAATGAGCAGTTCTTC. This translates into CASSLALGVGNEQFF.

This chain joins TRBV12-5 and TRBJ2-7; 8 positions agree with TRBD2. The junction had 23 bases not matched to a gene; V was cut back by 0 bases and J by 4 bases. Germline V lookup: CDR1 LGHNT, CDR2 FRNRAP. This CDR3 spans 21 amino acids. The CDR3 reads CASGLVLSDLDGRAPPYEQYF. As DNA, the CDR3 is TGTGCTAGTGGTTTGGTCCTGTCCGATCTAGACGGGAGGGCCCCCCCGTACGAGCAGTACTTC.

The rearrangement links TRBV10-3 to TRBJ2-1, with 9 nucleotides matching TRBD2. This CDR3 is built from 15 residues. V lost 1 base to trimming and J lost 9 bases; unmatched junction nucleotides: 7. Germline CDR1 reads ENHRY; CDR2 reads SYGVKD. The CDR3 bases are TGTGCCATCAGTGAGTACTCTAGCGGGGATGGTGAGCAGTTCTTC. Residues: CAISEYSSGDGEQFF.

This chain's CDR3 is CASSSPRGYGSPLHF. The DNA for the CDR3 is TGTGCCAGCAGTTCACCGAGGGGGTATGGTTCACCCCTCCACTTT. The chain employs TRBV12-3 or TRBV12-4 and TRBJ1-6; a possible D gene is TRBD1 (6 bases). Trimming cost V 4 bases and J 9 bases, with 16 bases left between them. This CDR3 region has 15 residues.

The gene calls are TRBV7-6 and TRBJ1-2; tentative D call: TRBD1 (5 bases). There are 14 residues in the CDR3. The V and J ends lost 6 bases and 2 bases respectively, with 13 bases between them. Per the germline V gene, CDR1 is SGHVS and CDR2 is FNYEAQ. The CDR3 loop reads CASSLPWGNYGYTF. The CDR3 DNA sequence: TGTGCCAGCAGTCTCCCTTGGGGGAACTATGGCTACACCTTC. Based on the CDR3 plus reference TRBV7-6 and TRBJ1-2, the full variable domain is GAGVSQSPRYKVTKRGQDVALRCDPISGHVSLYWYRQALGQGPEFLTYFNYEAQQDKSGLPNDRFSAERPEGSISTLTIQRTEQRDSAMYRCASSLPWGNYGYTFGSGTRLTVV.

There are a few counts of this clonotype. V usage is TRBV29-1 and J usage is TRBJ2-7, with 11 bases matching TRBD1. Germline V gives CDR1 SQVTM, CDR2 ANQGSEA. There are 14 residues in the CDR3. With V trimmed by 2 bases and J by 4 bases, 4 bases remained unmatched. The CDR3 spells CSVESGQGEYEQYF. The DNA of the CDR3 is TGCAGCGTTGAATCGGGACAGGGGGAGTACGAGCAGTACTTC.